Listed here are 29 T cell receptor beta chains from one sample, sequenced in a study of T cell repertoires in cytomegalovirus infection. TCRdb re-called the reads through MiXCR, storing one row per CDR3 protein. Of 560,000 or so distinct CDR3 sequences listed, 16% are singletons. Sequenced sample: CD8+ T cells from PBMCs. The receptors originated from a human donor in good health (CMV status not recorded). Some clones in this sample may be carry-over from other donors' samples.

About this clonotype itself: One end of the junction is discordant with germline, which a read error may explain. The genes are TRBV7-9 and TRBJ1-2; 7 bases fit TRBD1. The CDR3 covers 15 residues. Germline-derived CDR1 and CDR2 are SEHNR and FQNEAQ (reference sequence). The chain's CDR3 is CVSSSSTGSNYGYTF. The CDR3 DNA reads as TGTGTCAGCAGCTCCTCGACAGGGTCTAACTATGGCTACACCTTC.

This clonotype was seen at least ten times. This sequence joins TRBV7-9 and TRBJ2-1, with 9 positions matching TRBD2. Germline-derived CDR1 and CDR2 are SEHNR and FQNEAQ (reference sequence). The CDR3 length is 17 residues. V was clipped by 11 bases and J by 3 bases; unmatched bases: 17. DNA for the CDR3: TGTGCCTCCGAAGGGGACTTAGCGGGAGAGGTCTACAATGAGCAGTTCTTC. Its translation is CASEGDLAGEVYNEQFF. Variable domain in full (rest from reference TRBV7-9 and TRBJ2-1): DTGVSQNPRHKITKRGQNVTFRCDPISEHNRLYWYRQTLGQGPEFLTYFQNEAQLEKSRLLSDRFSAERPKGSFSTLEIQRTEQGDSAMYLCASEGDLAGEVYNEQFFGPGTRLTVL.

This clonotype was picked up many times. V is TRBV11-2 and J is TRBJ1-3; a possible D gene is TRBD1 (5 bases). CDR1 is SGHAT and CDR2 is FQNNGV in the germline V gene. V was cut by 5 bases and J by 0 bases, with 20 bases left in between. This CDR3 is built from 18 residues. CDR3 coding DNA: TGTGCCAGCAGCAGAAGCTATTCCTCAGGGAGCTCTGGAAACACCATATATTTT. Translating gives CASSRSYSSGSSGNTIYF. Full variable domain (missing parts from reference TRBV11-2 and TRBJ1-3): EAGVAQSPRYKIIEKRQSVAFWCNPISGHATLYWYQQILGQGPKLLIQFQNNGVVDDSQLPKDRFSAERLKGVDSTLKIQPAKLEDSAVYLCASSRSYSSGSSGNTIYFGEGSWLTVV.

In this sample, this clonotype turned up a few times. The chain joins TRBV19 to TRBJ2-1; maybe TRBD1 (6 bases). The CDR3 consists of 14 residues. V lost 6 bases to trimming and J lost 0 bases, with 9 bases between them. Germline CDR1 and CDR2: LNHDA and SQIVND (reference sequence). The DNA for the CDR3 is TGTGCCAGTAGCAGGACAGCCTCCTACAATGAGCAGTTCTTC. This codes for CASSRTASYNEQFF.

This clonotype was recorded many times. The genes are TRBV27 and TRBJ1-2; 9 nucleotides align to TRBD1. CDR3 length: 15 amino acids. From germline, CDR1 is MNHEY and CDR2 SMNVEV (reference sequence). The V and J ends lost 5 bases and 4 bases, in that order; junction bases with no gene match: 8. CDR3 nucleotide sequence: TGTGCCAGCAGTCCAACACAGGGGGCGAGCTATGGCTACACCTTC. Encoded protein: CASSPTQGASYGYTF.

The chain uses TRBV29-1 and TRBJ2-7; a possible D gene is TRBD1 (5 bases). Trimming took 7 bases from V and 1 from J, leaving 11 bases between them. The CDR3 runs 12 residues. In germline, CDR1 is SQVTM, CDR2 ANQGSEA. CDR3 nucleotides: TGCAGCGGTGTCGACAGATCCTACGAGCAGTACTTC. This encodes CSGVDRSYEQYF.

The gene calls are TRBV14 and TRBJ2-1; 8 bases line up with TRBD2. Trimming removed 2 bases from V and 8 bases from J; junction bases left unmatched: 11. The CDR3 has 16 amino acids. The germline V gene encodes CDR1 SGHDN and CDR2 FVKESK. DNA of the CDR3: TGTGCCAGCAGCCAATGGACGGGAGGGCCTTGGGATGAGCAGTTCTTC. It is translated as CASSQWTGGPWDEQFF.

This clonotype has ten or more counts. The chain uses TRBV10-3 and TRBJ2-5; D may be TRBD1 (6 bases). V lost 3 bases and J 6 bases, leaving 11 bases between the germline ends. This CDR3 region has 13 residues. Germline CDR1 reads ENHRY; CDR2 reads SYGVKD. The CDR3 loop reads CAISEQGTKTQYF. CDR3 coding DNA: TGTGCCATCAGTGAACAGGGCACCAAGACCCAGTACTTC.

This clonotype was observed a few times. The chain combines TRBV3-1 with TRBJ2-1, with 7 bases that match TRBD2. Trimming removed 3 bases from V and 3 bases from J; junction bases left unmatched: 11. CDR3 size: 17 residues. Germline values: CDR1 LGHDT, CDR2 YNNKEL (reference sequence). CDR3 DNA: TGTGCCAGCAGCCAGTACCCGCGGGAGTTTGTCTACAATGAGCAGTTCTTC. It translates to CASSQYPREFVYNEQFF.

This clonotype was seen many times. This chain links TRBV7-9 with TRBJ2-5; TRBD1 agrees at 9 bases. V trimming: 6 bases; J trimming: 1 base; junction bases outside the gene matches: 9. CDR1 is SEHNR, CDR2 FQNEAQ, per germline (reference sequence). The CDR3 has 16 amino acids. The DNA of the CDR3 is TGTGCCAGCAGTCCCTTGACAGGGGGTGGCCAAGAGACCCAGTACTTC. This gives the protein CASSPLTGGGQETQYF.

This clonotype was counted ten times or more. The chain recombines TRBV7-2 with TRBJ2-3; no firm D call. The CDR3 length is 13 residues. V was cut by 5 bases and J by 4 bases, with 10 bases left in between. From germline, CDR1 is SGHTA and CDR2 FQGNSA. The CDR3 here is CASSEERADTQYF. The CDR3 DNA follows: TGTGCCAGCAGCGAGGAGCGTGCAGATACGCAGTATTTT.

Many counts were recorded for this clonotype. The chain uses TRBV6-6 and TRBJ1-1, with D tentatively TRBD1 (5 bases). The CDR3 runs to 14 residues. V lost 3 bases and J lost 7, with 15 bases in between. The germline gives CDR1 MNHNY, CDR2 SVGAGI (reference sequence). CDR3 DNA: TGTGCCAGCAGTTATGGACGGGGACGGGATGAAGCTTTCTTT. Protein product: CASSYGRGRDEAFF.

The sample holds a few counts of this clonotype. The V gene is TRBV5-4, the J gene TRBJ2-7; tentatively, D is TRBD2 (6 bases). Germline loops: CDR1 SGHNT, CDR2 YYREEE (reference sequence). The V end was cut by 4 bases, the J end by 1 base, with 9 bases between. This CDR3 comprises 13 residues. The CDR3 here is CASSRRESYEQYF. The DNA for the CDR3 is TGTGCCAGCAGCCGCCGGGAGTCCTACGAGCAGTACTTC.

On this clonotype itself: Just one base apart from a much larger clone, this may be a read error. This is likely a read error, given that the CDR3 carries no conserved phenylalanine or tryptophan at its end. The V call is TRBV11-2, the J call TRBJ1-2; 9 bases align to TRBD1. The length of the CDR3 is 15 residues. The junction had 4 bases not matched to a gene; V was cut back by 1 base and J by 4 bases. Germline V gene data show CDR1 as SGHAT and CDR2 as FQNNGV. CDR3 nucleotides: TGTGCCAGCAGCTTAGGGACAGGGGAATTCTATGGCTACACCTTA. Translating gives CASSLGTGEFYGYTL.

This clonotype showed up many times. This chain joins TRBV7-2 and TRBJ1-6, with D uncertain. CDR1 is SGHTA and CDR2 is FQGNSA in the germline V gene. V was cut by 4 bases and J by 8 bases, with 9 bases left in between. CDR3 length: 13 amino acids. The CDR3 spells CASSSETYSPLHF. CDR3 DNA sequence: TGTGCCAGCAGCTCGGAGACGTATTCACCCCTCCACTTT.

This clonotype was picked up many times. The J gene is TRBJ2-5, the V gene TRBV27; D ambiguous. The CDR3 runs 14 residues. V lost 5 bases and J 1 base, leaving 11 bases between the germline ends. Per germline, CDR1 MNHEY and CDR2 SMNVEV (reference sequence). As DNA, the CDR3 is TGTGCCAGCAGTACCGAGCCAGCCCAAGAGACCCAGTACTTC. It encodes CASSTEPAQETQYF.

This clonotype appeared a few times. The chain is built from TRBV6-5 and TRBJ1-4; weak D call: TRBD1 (6 bases). Trimming pared 2 bases from V and 5 bases from J, leaving 12 bases between. CDR1 MNHEY and CDR2 SVGAGI come from the germline V gene. The CDR3 is 15 residues long. The CDR3 bases are TGTGCCAGCAGTTACCGACAGGCGTTAAATGAAAAACTGTTTTTT. Its translation: CASSYRQALNEKLFF.

This clonotype has a count of ten or more. The chain employs TRBV7-2 and TRBJ1-6; D uncertain. Germline loops: CDR1 SGHTA, CDR2 FQGNSA. With 5 bases removed from V and 2 bases from J, the gap between germline ends came to 19 bases. This CDR3 comprises 18 residues. The CDR3 region is CASSPSPLYNTYNSPLHF. CDR3 bases: TGTGCCAGCAGCCCGTCTCCCCTCTATAACACCTATAATTCACCCCTCCACTTT.

This clonotype was picked up many times. The chain is built from TRBV2 and TRBJ2-3, with 9 bases matching TRBD2. The V segment lost 3 bases and the J segment 6 bases; nucleotides outside the gene matches: 13. The CDR3 has 17 residues. Germline CDR1 and CDR2: SNHLY and FYNNEI. The CDR3 loop is CASSEALAGIPPDTQYF. In DNA, the CDR3 is TGTGCCAGCAGTGAGGCGCTAGCGGGGATTCCTCCGGATACGCAGTATTTT. Full variable domain (remainder filled in from reference TRBV2 and TRBJ2-3): EPEVTQTPSHQVTQMGQEVILRCVPISNHLYFYWYRQILGQKVEFLVSFYNNEISEKSEIFDDQFSVERPDGSNFTLKIRSTKLEDSAMYFCASSEALAGIPPDTQYFGPGTRLTVL.

This clonotype appeared a few times. The rearrangement links TRBV2 to TRBJ2-2, with 7 bases that match TRBD2. The germline CDR1 and CDR2 sequences are SNHLY and FYNNEI. The CDR3 spans 17 residues. Losses at the gene ends were 5 bases for V and 0 bases for J; bases not matched to a gene: 9. For the CDR3, the DNA is TGTGCCAGCAGTTTAGCTCGTGGGAGGGCGAACACCGGGGAGCTGTTTTTT. It specifies CASSLARGRANTGELFF.

This clonotype came up a few times. The chain employs TRBV19 and TRBJ2-7; TRBD1 matches 9 bases. This CDR3 has 16 amino acids. Germline trimming cut 5 bases from V and 0 bases from J; bases unmatched to any gene: 8. Germline CDR1 is LNHDA and CDR2 is SQIVND (reference sequence). Here the CDR3 DNA reads TGTGCCAGTAGTCCAGGACAGGGGATGAGCTCCTACGAGCAGTACTTC. It specifies CASSPGQGMSSYEQYF.

This clonotype was recorded many times. The rearrangement links TRBV7-6 to TRBJ2-1; no clear D. V was pared by 5 bases and J by 7 bases, with 9 bases between. The CDR3 covers 12 residues. CDR1 is SGHVS, CDR2 FNYEAQ, per germline. CDR3 sequence: CASSVRLNEQFF. CDR3 in DNA: TGTGCCAGCAGCGTGCGTCTAAATGAGCAGTTCTTC.

The chain uses TRBV6-6 and TRBJ1-1; D may be TRBD1 (6 bases). Germline CDR1 MNHNY, CDR2 SVGAGI (reference sequence). CDR3 length: 15 residues. V was trimmed by 8 bases and J by 0 bases, leaving 16 bases between them. In DNA form, the CDR3 reads TGTGCCAGCGCACCTCTACACAGGGTGAACACTGAAGCTTTCTTT. This sequence encodes CASAPLHRVNTEAFF.

This clonotype has only a few counts. This chain joins TRBV24-1 and TRBJ2-4, with D maybe TRBD1 (5 bases). Germline CDR1 reads KGHDR; CDR2 reads SFDVKD. Deletions cut 1 base from V and 1 base from J, with 13 bases between. The CDR3 has 17 residues. CDR3 in amino acids: CATSDFPQKGAKNIQYF. The CDR3, as DNA: TGTGCCACCAGTGATTTCCCCCAGAAGGGGGCCAAAAACATTCAGTACTTC.

This clonotype was found many times. This chain connects TRBV7-8 to TRBJ2-4, with 8 positions matching TRBD1. The CDR3 has 16 amino acids. Unmatched junction bases numbered 4, after V lost 1 base and J lost 2 bases. Germline lookup yields CDR1 SGHVS and CDR2 FQNEAQ. For the CDR3, the DNA is TGTGCCAGCAGCTTAGGACAGGGGTTGACCAAAAACATTCAGTACTTC. Translating gives CASSLGQGLTKNIQYF.

This clonotype was observed a few times. This chain connects TRBV15 to TRBJ1-2, with no clear D. V lost 1 base to trimming and J lost 5 bases, with 11 bases between them. This CDR3 spans 14 amino acids. Germline V gene data show CDR1 as LNHNV and CDR2 as YYDKDF (reference sequence). CDR3 nucleotide sequence: TGTGCCACCAGCAGAGGCCATATAGGGTATGGCTACACCTTC. Translating gives CATSRGHIGYGYTF.

This clonotype has a handful of counts. The rearrangement links TRBV27 to TRBJ2-7, with TRBD2 identical over 9 bases. Trimming took 8 bases from V and 3 from J; bases not matched to a gene: 5. The CDR3 loop spans 13 amino acids. The germline V gene encodes CDR1 MNHEY and CDR2 SMNVEV (reference sequence). In DNA form, the CDR3 reads TGTGCCAGCGGCCTAGCGGGGAACTACGAGCAGTACTTC. This translates into CASGLAGNYEQYF.

This clonotype was detected only a few times. V usage is TRBV15 and J usage is TRBJ2-3; TRBD1 aligns across 8 bases. CDR3 length equals 16 residues. CDR1 LNHNV and CDR2 YYDKDF come from the germline V gene (reference sequence). With V trimmed by 5 bases and J by 5 bases, 12 bases remained unmatched. CDR3: CATSFQPGQEKDTQYF. The CDR3, as DNA: TGTGCCACCAGCTTCCAACCGGGACAGGAGAAAGATACGCAGTATTTT.

This clonotype occurred many times. The rearrangement links TRBV6-1 to TRBJ2-5; possibly TRBD2 for D (6 bases). This CDR3 has 16 amino acids. The V gene lost 6 bases and the J gene lost 9 bases, with 26 bases spanning the gap. Germline CDR1 MNHNS, CDR2 SASEGT. CDR3 sequence reads: CASSPPRAGSGGSQYF. Here the CDR3 DNA reads TGTGCCAGCAGCCCTCCCCGGGCGGGGTCCGGGGGTTCCCAGTACTTC.